The source of this T cell receptor beta chain is a study of siplizumab effects on memory and regulatory T cells. Study conclusions and caveats: The study found that siplizumab significantly reduced alloreactive sequences traceable to unstimulated CD4+ memory cells. Major contributors to the alloresponse seemed to be naive T cells, which also appeared more diverse than memory cells.

The CDR3 consists of 17 residues. Concerning this clone itself: Its antigen is not identified.

Method: immunoSEQ multiplex PCR; TCRdb's copy keeps in-frame clones and lacks some. The data show roughly 9,000 clones, with almost 70% seen just once and about two thirds held by the top ten. V gene TRBV21-1 combines with J gene TRBJ1-1; the D call of TRBD1 is as the table states it, not checked on the DNA. TRBV21-1 is noted as a pseudogene. The sequencing input was effector memory CD8+ T cells sorted from blood. The subset was: unstimulated CD8+ effector memory T cells. This sequence originates from a human donor in good health. CDR3 amino acids: CASSKKGQGIGNTEAFF. CDR3 in DNA: TGTGCCAGCAGCAAGAAGGGACAGGGGATAGGGAACACTGAAGCTTTCTTT.